The 15 T cell receptor beta chains listed next were all sequenced from one sample in a study of T cell repertoires in cytomegalovirus infection. MiXCR, applied by TCRdb to the reads, yields one record per CDR3 protein. Of some 220,000 distinct CDR3 sequences in the sample, approximately 40% were seen once. No antigen has been identified for these receptors. Sequencing was performed on CD8+ T cells from cultured PBMCs, taken from culture after CMV antigen stimulation. Every receptor here comes from a human donor in good health (CMV status not recorded). Some clones in this sample may be carry-over from other donors' samples.

This clonotype was detected only a few times. This chain joins TRBV6-1 and TRBJ2-7; TRBD2 is a possible D gene (5 bases). Trimming took 4 bases from V and 7 from J, leaving 11 bases between them. The CDR3 covers 12 residues. Germline CDR1 reads MNHNS; CDR2 reads SASEGT. The CDR3 coding sequence is TGTGCCAGCAGTGGGCGAGCGGTAGAGCAGTACTTC. Translation: CASSGRAVEQYF.

The chain is built from TRBV28 and TRBJ2-3; tentative D call: TRBD1 (6 bases). Trimming shortened V by 5 bases and J by 6 bases, and 15 bases separated the two germline ends. CDR3 length: 14 residues. Germline-derived CDR1 and CDR2 are MDHEN and SYDVKM. The CDR3 region is CASSLQGDGDTQYF. CDR3 sequence (DNA): TGTGCCAGCAGTCTACAGGGTGATGGGGATACGCAGTATTTT.

This chain connects TRBV7-9 to TRBJ2-1; D may be TRBD2 (6 bases). Germline V gives CDR1 SEHNR, CDR2 FQNEAQ (reference sequence). Trimming took off 1 base at V and 3 bases at J, with 16 bases between the two ends. The CDR3 sequence is 17 residues long. The CDR3 region has the DNA TGTGCCAGCAGCTTAGGGGACTCGTCCCCCGTCTACAATGAGCAGTTCTTC. Its translation is CASSLGDSSPVYNEQFF. Combining the CDR3 with reference TRBV7-9 and TRBJ2-1 gives the whole variable domain DTGVSQNPRHKITKRGQNVTFRCDPISEHNRLYWYRQTLGQGPEFLTYFQNEAQLEKSRLLSDRFSAERPKGSFSTLEIQRTEQGDSAMYLCASSLGDSSPVYNEQFFGPGTRLTVL.

The J gene is TRBJ2-2, the V gene TRBV14; 13 bases fit TRBD2. Germline values: CDR1 SGHDN, CDR2 FVKESK. V gave up 5 bases and J gave up 1 base; unmatched junction bases: 4. The length of the CDR3 is 17 residues. The CDR3 DNA reads TGTGCCAGCAGCGCCGGACTAGCGGGGGTGAACACCGGGGAGCTGTTTTTT. As protein: CASSAGLAGVNTGELFF.

The chain is built from TRBV12-3 or TRBV12-4 and TRBJ2-1, with TRBD2 matching over 14 bases. The V gene end was trimmed by 6 bases and the J gene end by 5 bases; junction bases not matched to a gene: 9. The CDR3 loop spans 17 amino acids. CDR3 residues: CASSPRLAGGTDNEQFF. The DNA for the CDR3 is TGTGCCAGCAGCCCCCGACTAGCGGGGGGGACCGACAATGAGCAGTTCTTC.

There are many counts of this clonotype. The gene calls are TRBV7-2 and TRBJ1-2, with 8 bases identical to TRBD1. The CDR3 runs to 14 residues. Germline V gene data show CDR1 as SGHTA and CDR2 as FQGNSA. Unmatched junction bases numbered 5, after V lost 1 base and J lost 7 bases. Written as DNA, the CDR3 is TGTGCCAGCAGCTTAGGCCAGGGGGCGGGTGGCTACACCTTC. It codes for CASSLGQGAGGYTF.

The chain links TRBV29-1 to TRBJ2-1, with TRBD2 as a possible D gene (5 bases). The CDR3 has 13 amino acids. Germline CDR1 reads SQVTM; CDR2 reads ANQGSEA. V was trimmed by 3 bases and J by 1 base, leaving 7 bases between them. The CDR3 bases are TGCAGCGTTGAGCGGGTGTCCTACAATGAGCAGTTCTTC. Amino acid sequence: CSVERVSYNEQFF.

This clonotype was found a few times. The rearrangement uses TRBV28 and TRBJ1-3; D is ambiguous. The CDR3 is 15 residues long. Germline CDR1 is MDHEN and CDR2 is SYDVKM. Trimming shortened V by 2 bases and J by 0 bases, and 8 bases separated the two germline ends. CDR3 nucleotides: TGTGCCAGCAGTTTAGACGCCCGCTCTGGAAACACCATATATTTT. Amino acid sequence: CASSLDARSGNTIYF. Supplemented by reference TRBV28 and TRBJ1-3, the full variable domain reads DVKVTQSSRYLVKRTGEKVFLECVQDMDHENMFWYRQDPGLGLRLIYFSYDVKMKEKGDIPEGYSVSREKKERFSLILESASTNQTSMYLCASSLDARSGNTIYFGEGSWLTVV.

The J gene is TRBJ2-1, the V gene TRBV27; possibly TRBD2 for D (5 bases). This CDR3 contains 15 residues. Per germline, CDR1 MNHEY and CDR2 SMNVEV (reference sequence). V lost 0 bases, J lost 5 bases, and 11 bases lay in between. The CDR3 protein is CASSLSAKRDNEQFF. In nucleotides, the CDR3 is TGTGCCAGCAGTTTATCGGCTAAGAGGGACAATGAGCAGTTCTTC.

The CDR3 protein is CASSTIGASPFARSRGEQFF. DNA for the CDR3: TGTGCCAGCTCTACGATTGGGGCAAGCCCTTTCGCTCGTTCCCGCGGTGAGCAGTTCTTC. The chain is built from TRBV19 and TRBJ2-1, with D possibly TRBD1 on 5 matching bases. The CDR3 is made up of 20 amino acids. The ends were cut back, 9 bases at V and 9 bases at J, with 39 bases in the middle. Germline V gene lookup returns CDR1 LNHDA and CDR2 SQIVND (reference sequence).

Only a few counts were recorded for this clonotype. The chain couples TRBV19 to TRBJ1-5, with no clear D. CDR1 LNHDA and CDR2 SQIVND come from the germline V gene (reference sequence). The CDR3 consists of 15 residues. The ends were cut back, 1 base at V and 4 bases at J, with 11 bases in the middle. This chain's CDR3 is CASSIVLGPNQPQHF. CDR3 in DNA: TGTGCCAGTAGTATAGTATTGGGTCCTAATCAGCCCCAGCATTTT.

CDR3 region: CASSPTRIPSGVGDEQFF. The CDR3 DNA is TGTGCCAGCAGTCCGACTCGGATCCCATCCGGCGTGGGGGATGAGCAGTTCTTC. V and J are TRBV12-3 or TRBV12-4 and TRBJ2-1; tentatively, D is TRBD1 or TRBD2 (5 bases each). Trimming took 5 bases from V and 8 from J, leaving 28 bases between them. The CDR3 runs 18 residues.

The genes are TRBV7-9 and TRBJ1-4; D not certain. V was shortened by 7 bases and J by 8 bases, with 17 bases between the two germline ends. Germline V gives CDR1 SEHNR, CDR2 FQNEAQ (reference sequence). CDR3 length: 14 residues. Written as DNA, the CDR3 is TGTGCCAGCACCCCCCGCGACTCGCAGGAAAAACTGTTTTTT. It is translated as CASTPRDSQEKLFF. The full variable domain, its missing parts supplied by reference TRBV7-9 and TRBJ1-4, is DTGVSQNPRHKITKRGQNVTFRCDPISEHNRLYWYRQTLGQGPEFLTYFQNEAQLEKSRLLSDRFSAERPKGSFSTLEIQRTEQGDSAMYLCASTPRDSQEKLFFGSGTQLSVL.

This clonotype was observed a few times. This sequence joins TRBV11-2 and TRBJ2-2, with TRBD2 identical over 8 bases. The germline gives CDR1 SGHAT, CDR2 FQNNGV. This CDR3 has 16 residues. With 2 bases clipped from V and 2 bases from J, the junction kept 4 bases outside the gene matches. CDR3: CASSLPAGENTGELFF. Written as DNA, the CDR3 is TGTGCCAGCAGCTTACCAGCGGGGGAAAACACCGGGGAGCTGTTTTTT.

This chain joins TRBV24-1 and TRBJ2-2, with unresolved D. Between the trimmed V and J ends, which lost 3 bases and 1 base, there was a span of 5 bases. This CDR3 region has 14 residues. CDR1 KGHDR and CDR2 SFDVKD come from the germline V gene. DNA of the CDR3: TGTGCCACCAGTGATGCCAAGAACACCGGGGAGCTGTTTTTT. Its translation: CATSDAKNTGELFF.